The 26 T cell receptor beta chains presented below share a single source sample, sequenced in a study of early T cells in non-severe SARS-CoV-2 infection. TCRdb re-derived calls from the 5' RACE reads in MiXCR, one entry per CDR3 protein. The sample contains about 58,000 distinct CDR3 sequences, approximately 11% of which appear only once. The sequencing input was whole blood. Every receptor here comes from an adult who was a healthcare worker with PCR-confirmed SARS-CoV-2 infection or an uninfected control (not recorded which).

The chain carries TRBV19 and TRBJ1-6; 8 bases align to TRBD1. Trimming at V came to 5 bases and at J to 2 bases, leaving 5 bases not matched to a gene. The CDR3 spans 16 residues. CDR1 is LNHDA, CDR2 SQIVND, per germline (reference sequence). Here the CDR3 reads CASSAEQGAYNSPLHF. The DNA for the CDR3 is TGTGCCAGTAGTGCGGAACAGGGGGCCTATAATTCACCCCTCCACTTT.

The chain joins TRBV6-6 to TRBJ1-1; tentatively, D is TRBD1 (5 bases). The CDR3 loop spans 14 amino acids. Germline-derived CDR1 and CDR2 are MNHNY and SVGAGI (reference sequence). Trimming removed 6 bases at V and 1 base at J, with 12 bases between. The CDR3 bases are TGTGCCAGCAGATCAGGAGGACAGAACACTGAAGCTTTCTTT. The encoded protein is CASRSGGQNTEAFF.

The chain joins TRBV27 to TRBJ2-5; TRBD1 matches 8 bases. V shed 7 bases, J shed 4 bases, and the junction held 2 bases outside the gene matches. The CDR3 is 12 amino acids. Germline CDR1 reads MNHEY; CDR2 reads SMNVEV (reference sequence). DNA of the CDR3: TGTGCCAGCAAAACAGGGGGAGAGACCCAGTACTTC. Protein product: CASKTGGETQYF.

In its sample, this clonotype was seen a few times. The rearrangement uses TRBV7-9 and TRBJ2-2; no firm D call. CDR1 is SEHNR and CDR2 is FQNEAQ in the germline V gene (reference sequence). The CDR3 runs 16 residues. V lost 5 bases and J 2 bases, leaving 15 bases between the germline ends. The CDR3 loop reads CASSPRKALNTGELFF. The DNA for the CDR3 is TGTGCCAGCAGCCCCCGGAAGGCCCTTAACACCGGGGAGCTGTTTTTT.

The J gene is TRBJ2-1, the V gene TRBV5-1; D possibly corresponds to TRBD1 (6 bases). Deletions cut 3 bases from V and 8 bases from J, with 12 bases between. CDR1 is SGHRS and CDR2 is YFSETQ in the germline V gene. The CDR3 sequence is 13 residues long. CDR3 region: CASSSPNRDEQFF. CDR3 in DNA: TGCGCCAGCAGCTCCCCAAACAGGGATGAGCAGTTCTTC.

The CDR3 loop reads CASSRGPMNTEAFF. The CDR3 nucleotides read TGTGCCAGCAGCCGGGGCCCTATGAACACTGAAGCTTTCTTT. The chain joins TRBV7-9 to TRBJ1-1, with D possibly TRBD1 on 5 matching bases. Germline V CDR1 and CDR2: SEHNR, FQNEAQ (reference sequence). This CDR3 spans 14 amino acids. Trimming removed 5 bases from V and 0 bases from J, with 10 bases in between.

Only a few counts were recorded for this clonotype. The rearrangement uses TRBV7-6 and TRBJ2-5; D not resolved. The CDR3 is made up of 17 amino acids. Trimming cost V 1 base and J 0 bases, with 15 bases left between them. Looked up from germline, CDR1 is SGHVS and CDR2 is FNYEAQ. The CDR3 spells CASSLEGPLPYQETQYF. Here the CDR3 DNA reads TGTGCCAGCAGCTTAGAAGGGCCGCTACCATACCAAGAGACCCAGTACTTC.

The rearrangement links TRBV12-5 to TRBJ2-1, with D perhaps TRBD2 (7 bases). This CDR3 region has 18 residues. V lost 0 bases to trimming and J lost 8 bases, with 23 bases between them. Germline lookup yields CDR1 LGHNT and CDR2 FRNRAP. In nucleotides, the CDR3 is TGTGCTAGTGGTTTGGTCCTCCTGGGGGGGCGGGAGAAGTATGAGCAGTTCTTC. Translated, it gives CASGLVLLGGREKYEQFF.

The chain carries TRBV6-2 or TRBV6-3 and TRBJ2-7; TRBD2 is a possible D gene (7 bases). Trimming cost V 8 bases and J 3 bases, with 17 bases left between them. The germline gives CDR1 MNHEY, CDR2 SVGEGT. The CDR3 spans 14 residues. CDR3 amino acids: CASGGGHNVYEQYF. CDR3 bases: TGTGCCAGCGGGGGGGGACACAATGTCTACGAGCAGTACTTC.

This clonotype occurred many times. The rearrangement links TRBV11-3 to TRBJ1-2, with D uncertain. There are 14 residues in the CDR3. V was clipped by 5 bases and J by 0 bases, with 10 bases between them. The germline V gene encodes CDR1 SGHNT and CDR2 YENEEA. CDR3 in amino acids: CASSDELANYGYTF. The CDR3 bases are TGTGCCAGCAGCGACGAACTAGCTAACTATGGCTACACCTTC.

The sample holds many counts of this clonotype. The chain links TRBV6-2 or TRBV6-3 to TRBJ2-4, with 10 bases aligning to TRBD2. The CDR3 is 14 residues long. The germline V gene has CDR1 MNHEY and CDR2 SVGEGT. Trimming at V came to 2 bases and at J to 6 bases, leaving 1 base not matched to a gene. This CDR3 is CASSYSGRGNIQYF. CDR3 nucleotides: TGTGCCAGCAGTTACAGCGGGAGGGGAAACATTCAGTACTTC.

This clonotype was recorded a few times. The V call is TRBV3-1, the J call TRBJ2-1; D ambiguous. V was clipped by 1 base and J by 13 bases, with 11 bases between them. Germline V lookup: CDR1 LGHDT, CDR2 YNNKEL (reference sequence). This CDR3 has 12 residues. The DNA of the CDR3 is TGTGCCAGCAGCCAAGTGTCCGGAAACCAGTTCTTC. This encodes CASSQVSGNQFF.

This clonotype came up a few times. The V and J genes are TRBV6-1 and TRBJ2-7, with D perhaps assigned TRBD1 or TRBD2 (5 bases each). The CDR3 length is 13 residues. Trimming took off 4 bases at V and 2 bases at J, with 9 bases between the two ends. Germline V gene data show CDR1 as MNHNS and CDR2 as SASEGT. The CDR3 DNA follows: TGTGCCAGCAGTGGCTGGGGGACCTACGAGCAGTACTTC. The encoded protein is CASSGWGTYEQYF.

This clonotype has ten or more counts. The CDR3 loop is CASSSQGYEQFF. CDR3 nucleotides: TGTGCCAGCAGCTCACAGGGGTATGAGCAGTTCTTC. This chain joins TRBV7-9 and TRBJ2-1, with 7 bases fitting TRBD1. Germline V gene sequence: CDR1 SEHNR, CDR2 FQNEAQ (reference sequence). This CDR3 spans 12 amino acids. The ends lost 4 bases at V and 8 bases at J; junction bases unmatched: 2.

This chain links TRBV29-1 with TRBJ1-2, with TRBD1 matching 7 bases. The CDR3 runs to 13 residues. The germline V gene encodes CDR1 SQVTM and CDR2 ANQGSEA. The trim removed 7 bases at V and 8 bases at J, leaving 13 bases unmatched. CDR3 in DNA: TGCAGCGCCTCCGGGACAGAAAAAGGAGGCTACACCTTC. Translation gives CSASGTEKGGYTF.

This clonotype was seen many times. This chain connects TRBV4-1 to TRBJ1-5; no definite D call. Germline assignment: CDR1 MGHRA and CDR2 YSYEKL. CDR3 length equals 17 residues. The V gene lost 1 base and the J gene lost 0 bases, with 13 bases spanning the gap. This CDR3 reads CASSQVDMGFSNQPQHF. DNA for the CDR3: TGCGCCAGCAGCCAAGTCGATATGGGTTTTAGCAATCAGCCCCAGCATTTT.

The V and J genes are TRBV15 and TRBJ2-7; D may be TRBD1 (6 bases). V lost 5 bases and J 4 bases, leaving 9 bases between the germline ends. The CDR3 length is 12 residues. Germline V lookup: CDR1 LNHNV, CDR2 YYDKDF (reference sequence). This chain's CDR3 is CATSQGWYEQYF. CDR3 nucleotide sequence: TGTGCCACCAGCCAGGGGTGGTACGAGCAGTACTTC.

As for this clonotype: This CDR3 is missing its conserved last phenylalanine or tryptophan, likely due to a read error. The rearrangement joins TRBV28 to TRBJ2-7; no firm D call. V was pared by 6 bases and J by 1 base, with 13 bases between. Germline V gene lookup returns CDR1 MDHEN and CDR2 SYDVKM. The CDR3 totals 14 residues. The CDR3, as DNA: TGTGCCAGCAGCACAGTCGCCAGTTCCTACGAGCAGTACTCC. Its protein product is CASSTVASSYEQYS.

Comment on this clonotype: The junction differs from germline at one of its ends, possibly a read error. CDR3 region: CSARVSTSPYNELFF. The DNA of the CDR3 is TGCAGTGCTAGAGTTTCGACTAGTCCTTACAATGAGCTGTTCTTC. The chain combines TRBV20-1 with TRBJ2-1, with a weak D call TRBD2 (6 bases). There are 15 residues in the CDR3. Germline V CDR1 and CDR2: DFQATT, SNEGSKA (reference sequence).

CDR3 nucleotides: TGTGCCAGCAGCTTTACTAGCGGGAGTTACAATGAGCAGTTCTTC. It encodes CASSFTSGSYNEQFF. V usage is TRBV11-2 and J usage is TRBJ2-1; the match to TRBD2 covers 11 bases. The V and J ends lost 3 bases and 4 bases, in that order; junction bases with no gene match: 2. CDR3 length: 15 amino acids. Per the germline V gene, CDR1 is SGHAT and CDR2 is FQNNGV. The full variable domain, its missing parts supplied by reference TRBV11-2 and TRBJ2-1, is EAGVAQSPRYKIIEKRQSVAFWCNPISGHATLYWYQQILGQGPKLLIQFQNNGVVDDSQLPKDRFSAERLKGVDSTLKIQPAKLEDSAVYLCASSFTSGSYNEQFFGPGTRLTVL.

Comments on this clonotype: A junction end diverges from the germline sequence, so it may reflect a read error. J is TRBJ2-7 and V is TRBV7-2; D is unclear. The CDR3 contains 13 residues. Germline V gene data show CDR1 as SGHTA and CDR2 as FQGNSA. In DNA form, the CDR3 reads TGTGCCAACAGCTCCCCTGAACACTACGAGCAGTACTTC. Protein product: CANSSPEHYEQYF.

This clonotype was seen at least ten times. The gene calls are TRBV11-3 and TRBJ1-2; D is uncertain. The V end was cut by 2 bases, the J end by 14 bases, with 18 bases between. This CDR3 spans 13 amino acids. In germline, CDR1 is SGHNT, CDR2 YENEEA. The CDR3 here is CASSLTGGPPITF. DNA for the CDR3: TGTGCCAGCAGCTTAACTGGAGGCCCGCCCATTACCTTC.

The V call is TRBV7-8, the J call TRBJ2-1, with a weak D call TRBD2 (5 bases). The CDR3 sequence is 15 residues long. CDR1 and CDR2 (germline): SGHVS, FQNEAQ. The V end was cut by 5 bases, the J end by 0 bases, with 11 bases between. The DNA of the CDR3 is TGTGCCAGCAGCCGCGTGAGGGTCTCCTACAATGAGCAGTTCTTC. Protein: CASSRVRVSYNEQFF.

The rearrangement uses TRBV29-1 and TRBJ2-7; the D gene is possibly TRBD2 (6 bases). The CDR3 contains 13 residues. V was cut by 3 bases and J by 2 bases, with 11 bases left in between. CDR1 and CDR2 from the germline V gene are SQVTM and ANQGSEA. CDR3 in DNA: TGCAGCGTTGAGGGACTGGGGACCTACGAGCAGTACTTC. Its translation is CSVEGLGTYEQYF.

A few counts support this clonotype. The chain links TRBV24-1 to TRBJ2-1; 7 nucleotides line up with TRBD2. Germline trimming cut 5 bases from V and 4 bases from J; bases unmatched to any gene: 10. From germline, CDR1 is KGHDR and CDR2 SFDVKD. The CDR3 is 16 residues long. The CDR3 nucleotides read TGTGCCACCAGTGCCCTCGGGGGGAGCCAATACAATGAGCAGTTCTTC. Protein sequence: CATSALGGSQYNEQFF.

There are a few counts of this clonotype. The chain is built from TRBV24-1 and TRBJ2-5, with 14 positions matching TRBD2. Germline-derived CDR1 and CDR2 are KGHDR and SFDVKD. The CDR3 runs 18 residues. V lost 1 base, J lost 3 bases, and 6 bases stayed unmatched. CDR3 sequence: CATSDLKGLAGVKETQYF. In DNA form, the CDR3 reads TGTGCCACCAGTGATTTAAAGGGACTAGCGGGAGTCAAAGAGACCCAGTACTTC.